This record covers a single T cell receptor (beta chain). The data belong to a study of cytomegalovirus exposure and HLA in healthy donors. The CDR3 consists of 16 residues. Deletions cut 6 bases from V and 8 bases from J, with 23 bases between. Germline V gene lookup returns CDR1 LNHDA and CDR2 SQIVND (reference sequence). The PCR had 60 Vbeta and 13 Jbeta primers. Generated by immunoSEQ multiplex PCR, the TCRdb table keeps only in-frame clones and is missing some. The sample includes 100,000 to 150,000 clones, around 73% of them seen just once. Sequences were obtained from PBMCs. This chain joins TRBV19 and TRBJ2-1; D is perhaps TRBD1 (6 bases). The TCR comes from a man aged 25-40 years in good health and CMV-seropositive. The CDR3 nucleotides read TGTGCCAGTAGACAGGGTTGGAGCGGATTTGGCGATGAGCAGTTCTTC. Translated: CASRQGWSGFGDEQFF.